This TCR beta chain was recovered during a study of CD8+CD57+ T cells in acquired aplastic anemia. According to the study, genomic DNA was the template for TCR beta VDJ and CDR3 profiling. TCRdb ran MiXCR on the reads and lists one entry per CDR3 protein. The table has 310,000 or so distinct CDR3 sequences, roughly 53% seen once; the top ten hold roughly 1.3%. Trimming removed 4 bases at V and 9 bases at J, with 16 bases between. The germline V gene has CDR1 LGHDT and CDR2 YNNKEL (reference sequence). The CDR3 runs to 14 residues. For sequencing, patients were chosen who had shown expansion of CD8+CD57+ cells by flow cytometry.

The chain employs TRBV3-1 and TRBJ2-1, with D unclear. The specimen sequenced was sorted CD4+, CD8+, or CD8+CD57+ T cells (not recorded which) from PBMCs. The receptor was isolated from a human donor with aplastic anemia. CDR3 coding DNA: TGTGCCAGCAGCCCGAGCGTGTCCGGCAGTGAGCAGTTCTTC. Translated, it gives CASSPSVSGSEQFF.